One and the same sample provided the 20 T cell receptor beta chains below, sequenced in a study of CD8+CD57+ T cells in acquired aplastic anemia. Genomic DNA served as template for TCR beta VDJ and CDR3 profiling. TCRdb re-called the reads with MiXCR, one entry per CDR3 protein. The table lists nearly 60,000 distinct CDR3 sequences, approximately 50% of them singletons. Only patients with CD8+CD57+ cell expansion on flow cytometry were chosen for sequencing. Source material: sorted CD4+, CD8+, or CD8+CD57+ T cells (not recorded which) from PBMCs. These receptors originate from a human donor with aplastic anemia.

In its sample, this clonotype was seen many times. The chain recombines TRBV12-3 or TRBV12-4 with TRBJ1-1, with D maybe TRBD1 (5 bases). The CDR3 covers 13 residues. The ends were cut back, 7 bases at V and 0 bases at J, with 9 bases in the middle. This chain's CDR3 is CASMGRVNTEAFF. CDR3 in DNA: TGTGCCAGCATGGGCAGGGTGAACACTGAAGCTTTCTTT.

The J gene is TRBJ1-2, the V gene TRBV2; 9 bases line up with TRBD1. CDR3 length equals 13 residues. V lost 6 bases and J lost 6; bases outside the gene matches: 5. CDR1 and CDR2 from the germline V gene are SNHLY and FYNNEI. The CDR3 region is CASRTRDRDGYTF. The CDR3 DNA is TGTGCCAGCAGAACCCGGGACAGGGATGGCTACACCTTC.

This clonotype ranks as medium-sized. V and J are TRBV24-1 and TRBJ2-1; D gene uncertain. CDR3 length equals 13 residues. Germline V CDR1 and CDR2: KGHDR, SFDVKD. The germline V and J ends were trimmed by 5 bases and 3 bases, with 7 bases remaining between them. The CDR3 loop reads CATSVQHYNEQFF. CDR3 sequence (DNA): TGTGCCACCAGTGTCCAACACTACAATGAGCAGTTCTTC.

The chain carries TRBV20-1 and TRBJ1-6; 9 bases are a match to TRBD1. J was trimmed by 13 bases and V by 5 bases; bases with no gene match: 9. Germline V gene lookup returns CDR1 DFQATT and CDR2 SNEGSKA (reference sequence). This CDR3 spans 13 amino acids. CDR3 in DNA: TGCAGTGCTTGGGACAGGGATACTTCCCCCCTCCACTTT. Translating it yields CSAWDRDTSPLHF.

V and J are TRBV20-1 and TRBJ1-4; 7 bases are a match to TRBD1. J was trimmed by 4 bases and V by 5 bases; bases with no gene match: 4. The CDR3 contains 13 residues. CDR1 and CDR2 from the germline V gene are DFQATT and SNEGSKA (reference sequence). The CDR3 region has the DNA TGCAGTGCTCGGGACAGAGTTAATGAAAAACTGTTTTTT. Translated, it gives CSARDRVNEKLFF.

This chain uses TRBV19 with TRBJ1-5; the match to TRBD1 covers 7 bases. V was clipped by 4 bases and J by 6 bases; unmatched bases: 6. Germline assignment: CDR1 LNHDA and CDR2 SQIVND (reference sequence). This CDR3 comprises 14 residues. The CDR3 coding sequence is TGTGCCAGTAGTACCGGACAGGAGGTTCAGCCCCAGCATTTT. It is translated as CASSTGQEVQPQHF.

This clonotype turned up a few times. The gene calls are TRBV29-1 and TRBJ1-1; D is ambiguous. Trimming removed 4 bases at V and 0 bases at J, with 6 bases between. The CDR3 consists of 12 residues. Germline lookup yields CDR1 SQVTM and CDR2 ANQGSEA. The CDR3 sequence is CSVAPMNTEAFF. The DNA of the CDR3 is TGCAGCGTTGCCCCCATGAACACTGAAGCTTTCTTT.

The J gene is TRBJ1-2, the V gene TRBV15; the match to TRBD1 covers 9 bases. Germline V gene sequence: CDR1 LNHNV, CDR2 YYDKDF (reference sequence). Trimming cost V 8 bases and J 3 bases; bases outside gene matches: 7. This CDR3 is built from 14 residues. Here the CDR3 reads CATSRQGEDYGYTF. The CDR3 DNA is TGTGCCACCTCCAGACAGGGGGAGGACTATGGCTACACCTTC.

This clonotype was recorded a few times. The chain combines TRBV9 with TRBJ2-1; TRBD2 aligns across 10 bases. From germline, CDR1 is SGDLS and CDR2 YYNGEE. Trimming at V came to 0 bases and at J to 6 bases, leaving 15 bases not matched to a gene. This CDR3 is 19 amino acids long. The CDR3 loop is CASSVDPSPAGGPGNEQFF. The CDR3 DNA follows: TGTGCCAGCAGCGTAGACCCCTCCCCAGCGGGGGGGCCGGGCAATGAGCAGTTCTTC. The full variable domain, completed using reference TRBV9 and TRBJ2-1, is DSGVTQTPKHLITATGQRVTLRCSPRSGDLSVYWYQQSLDQGLQFLIQYYNGEERAKGNILERFSAQQFPDLHSELNLSSLELGDSALYFCASSVDPSPAGGPGNEQFFGPGTRLTVL.

This clonotype was counted ten times or more. The rearrangement joins TRBV7-8 to TRBJ2-7; D ambiguous. This CDR3 is built from 14 residues. Trimming stripped 5 bases from V and 4 bases from J, with 15 bases between. CDR1 and CDR2 (germline): SGHVS, FQNEAQ. CDR3 region: CASSPADGIYEQYV. As DNA, the CDR3 is TGTGCCAGCAGCCCCGCCGACGGCATTTACGAGCAGTACGTC.

The V and J genes are TRBV5-1 and TRBJ1-1; no firm D call. The germline V gene encodes CDR1 SGHRS and CDR2 YFSETQ. V dropped 1 base and J dropped 0 bases, with 4 bases sitting between them. The CDR3 extends over 13 amino acids. The CDR3 DNA sequence: TGCGCCAGCAGCTTGAAGATGAACACTGAAGCTTTCTTT. Protein product: CASSLKMNTEAFF. Supplemented by reference TRBV5-1 and TRBJ1-1, the full variable domain reads KAGVTQTPRYLIKTRGQQVTLSCSPISGHRSVSWYQQTPGQGLQFLFEYFSETQRNKGNFPGRFSGRQFSNSRSEMNVSTLELGDSALYLCASSLKMNTEAFFGQGTRLTVV.

This clonotype was found once. The junction does not match germline at one end; this may be a read error. The chain recombines TRBV7-7 with TRBJ2-7; possible D gene TRBD1, 5 bases. The CDR3 totals 13 residues. Germline CDR1 SSHAT, CDR2 FNYEAQ (reference sequence). The CDR3 DNA reads TGTGCTAGCAGCACCAATCAAGGGGACGAGCAGTACTTC. Residues: CASSTNQGDEQYF.

This clonotype was recorded at least ten times. The gene calls are TRBV7-9 and TRBJ2-3; possible D gene TRBD2, 6 bases. Trimming stripped 3 bases from V and 4 bases from J, with 11 bases between. The V gene's germline CDR1 is SEHNR and CDR2 FQNEAQ (reference sequence). The CDR3 is 14 residues long. CDR3: CASSLEGVPDTQYF. The DNA for the CDR3 is TGTGCCAGCAGCTTGGAGGGCGTCCCAGATACGCAGTATTTT.

This clonotype was counted only a few times. This chain joins TRBV6-2 or TRBV6-3 and TRBJ2-3; 8 nucleotides align to TRBD2. This CDR3 is 14 amino acids long. J lost 6 bases, V lost 2 bases, and 4 bases had no gene match. Germline CDR1 MNHEY, CDR2 SVGEGT. For the CDR3, the DNA is TGTGCCAGCAGTTACGCGGGGGGTGCGGATACGCAGTATTTT. As protein: CASSYAGGADTQYF.

This clonotype appeared a single time. J is TRBJ2-3 and V is TRBV20-1; the match to TRBD2 covers 10 bases. The CDR3 runs to 16 residues. V was pared by 6 bases and J by 1 base, with 10 bases of the junction left unmatched. Germline CDR1 DFQATT, CDR2 SNEGSKA (reference sequence). The CDR3 DNA sequence: TGCAGTGCGCTAGACGGTAGCGGGGGGCGCACAGATACGCAGTATTTT. Translating gives CSALDGSGGRTDTQYF.

V usage is TRBV15 and J usage is TRBJ2-7; D is perhaps TRBD2 (5 bases). Germline V gives CDR1 LNHNV, CDR2 YYDKDF (reference sequence). The CDR3 sequence is 14 residues long. V was clipped by 1 base and J by 6 bases, with 13 bases between them. Here the CDR3 reads CATSRGGRGCEQYF. In DNA form, the CDR3 reads TGTGCCACCAGCAGAGGAGGGAGAGGATGCGAGCAGTACTTC.

This chain joins TRBV9 and TRBJ2-1; no firm D call. With 4 bases removed from V and 0 bases from J, the gap between germline ends came to 14 bases. Germline CDR1 and CDR2: SGDLS and YYNGEE. The CDR3 covers 16 residues. The CDR3 spells CASSRVGFSSYNEQFF. The CDR3 region has the DNA TGTGCCAGCAGCCGGGTAGGCTTCAGCTCCTACAATGAGCAGTTCTTC. The entire variable domain, with the rest obtained from reference TRBV9 and TRBJ2-1, is as follows: DSGVTQTPKHLITATGQRVTLRCSPRSGDLSVYWYQQSLDQGLQFLIQYYNGEERAKGNILERFSAQQFPDLHSELNLSSLELGDSALYFCASSRVGFSSYNEQFFGPGTRLTVL.

For this clonotype: Its ends do not fully match the called genes, so a read error is possible. CDR3 amino acids: CSSSALNSNQPQHF. The CDR3 nucleotides read TGTTCCAGCAGTGCCTTAAATAGCAATCAGCCCCAGCATTTT. V gene TRBV19 combines with J gene TRBJ1-5, with unresolved D. Per germline, CDR1 LNHDA and CDR2 SQIVND (reference sequence). This CDR3 spans 14 amino acids.

In DNA form, the CDR3 reads TGTGCCAGCGGTGAAAAGAGGGAGAGCACTGAAGCTTTCTTT. Encoded protein: CASGEKRESTEAFF. The chain couples TRBV10-3 to TRBJ1-1; D remains unclear. CDR1 and CDR2 from the germline V gene are ENHRY and SYGVKD. Deletions cut 10 bases from V and 4 bases from J, with 19 bases between. The CDR3 runs 14 residues.

J is TRBJ1-2 and V is TRBV9, with 7 bases matching TRBD1. Germline trimming cut 3 bases from V and 0 bases from J; bases unmatched to any gene: 5. There are 15 residues in the CDR3. Germline V gene sequence: CDR1 SGDLS, CDR2 YYNGEE. CDR3 nucleotide sequence: TGTGCCAGCAGCGATCTTGGGACAGCTAACTATGGCTACACCTTC. This codes for CASSDLGTANYGYTF. Full variable domain (missing parts from reference TRBV9 and TRBJ1-2): DSGVTQTPKHLITATGQRVTLRCSPRSGDLSVYWYQQSLDQGLQFLIQYYNGEERAKGNILERFSAQQFPDLHSELNLSSLELGDSALYFCASSDLGTANYGYTFGSGTRLTVV.